This T cell receptor beta chain was identified in a study of blood T cell repertoires in COVID-19. This clone was found a few times. Trimming at V came to 3 bases and at J to 4 bases, leaving 10 bases not matched to a gene. This CDR3 has 16 residues. Germline V gene sequence: CDR1 MGHRA, CDR2 YSYEKL. The data were produced by immunoSEQ multiplex PCR, yet TCRdb's version contains in-frame clones alone and is incomplete. The profile shows about 210,000 clones, roughly 82% of them singletons. V gene TRBV4-1 combines with J gene TRBJ2-5, with 8 bases matching TRBD2. Source material: peripheral blood. The sequence was collected from a woman in her thirties or forties with acute or convalescent COVID-19. The CDR3 protein is CASSQLHGSGGETQYF. CDR3 sequence (DNA): TGCGCCAGCAGCCAGCTCCATGGGAGCGGGGGAGAGACCCAGTACTTC.